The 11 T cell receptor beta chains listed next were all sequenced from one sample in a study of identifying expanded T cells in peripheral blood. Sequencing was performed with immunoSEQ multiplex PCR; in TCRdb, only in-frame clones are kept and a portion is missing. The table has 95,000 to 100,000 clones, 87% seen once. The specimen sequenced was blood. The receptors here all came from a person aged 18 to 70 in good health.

CDR3 bases: TGTGCCAGTAGTATAGGGGGACAGCCCCAGCATTTT. Translated, it gives CASSIGGQPQHF. V usage is TRBV19 and J usage is TRBJ1-5; D not certain. The CDR3 contains 12 residues. CDR1 and CDR2 (germline): LNHDA, SQIVND (reference sequence). V dropped 1 base and J dropped 7 bases, with 5 bases sitting between them.

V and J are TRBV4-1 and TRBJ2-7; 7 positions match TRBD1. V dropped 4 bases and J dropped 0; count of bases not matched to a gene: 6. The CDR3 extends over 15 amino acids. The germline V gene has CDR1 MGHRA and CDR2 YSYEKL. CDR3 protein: CASSRTWDSSYEQYF. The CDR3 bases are TGCGCCAGCAGCCGAACGTGGGACAGCTCCTACGAGCAGTACTTC.

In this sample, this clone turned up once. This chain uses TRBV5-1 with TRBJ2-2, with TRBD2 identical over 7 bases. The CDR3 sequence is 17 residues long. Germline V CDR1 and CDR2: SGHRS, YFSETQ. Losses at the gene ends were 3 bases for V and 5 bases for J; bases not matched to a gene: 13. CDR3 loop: CASSWGKDQRGTGELFF. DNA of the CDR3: TGCGCCAGCAGCTGGGGGAAGGATCAGCGGGGTACCGGGGAGCTGTTTTTT.

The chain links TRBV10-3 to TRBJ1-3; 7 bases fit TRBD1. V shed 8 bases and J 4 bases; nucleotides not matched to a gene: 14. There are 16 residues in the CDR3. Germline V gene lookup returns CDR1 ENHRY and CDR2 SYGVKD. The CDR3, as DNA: TGTGCCATCTCCGGAATGAGGGGGCCGGGAGGAAACACCATATATTTT. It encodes CAISGMRGPGGNTIYF.

The CDR3 DNA reads TGTGCCAGCAGCTTCGGCGGGGGGCGCGAGCAGTACTTC. Protein product: CASSFGGGREQYF. The V and J genes are TRBV7-9 and TRBJ2-7; 8 nucleotides match TRBD2. J was trimmed by 6 bases and V by 3 bases; bases with no gene match: 4. Germline-derived CDR1 and CDR2 are SEHNR and FQNEAQ (reference sequence). The CDR3 is 13 amino acids. The full variable domain, in which reference TRBV7-9 and TRBJ2-7 provide the parts outside the CDR3, is DTGVSQNPRHKITKRGQNVTFRCDPISEHNRLYWYRQTLGQGPEFLTYFQNEAQLEKSRLLSDRFSAERPKGSFSTLEIQRTEQGDSAMYLCASSFGGGREQYFGPGTRLTVT.

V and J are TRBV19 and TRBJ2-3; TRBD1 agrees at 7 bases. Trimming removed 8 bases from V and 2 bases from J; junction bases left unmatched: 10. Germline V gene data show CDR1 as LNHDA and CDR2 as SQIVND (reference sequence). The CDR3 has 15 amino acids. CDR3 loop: CASAGTATTTDTQYF. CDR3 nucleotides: TGTGCCAGTGCCGGGACAGCCACCACCACAGATACGCAGTATTTT.

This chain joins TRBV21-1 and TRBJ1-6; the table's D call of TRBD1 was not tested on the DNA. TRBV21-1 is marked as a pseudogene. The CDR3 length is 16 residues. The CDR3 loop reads CASSTRQSSYNSPLHF. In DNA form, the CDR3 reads TGTGCCAGCAGCACTCGACAGAGCTCCTATAATTCACCCCTCCACTTT.

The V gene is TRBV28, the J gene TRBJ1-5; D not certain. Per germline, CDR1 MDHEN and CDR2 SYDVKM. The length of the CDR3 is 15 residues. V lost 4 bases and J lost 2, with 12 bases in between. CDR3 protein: CASSSPGRGNQPQHF. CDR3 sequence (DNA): TGTGCCAGCAGTTCCCCCGGACGGGGCAATCAGCCCCAGCATTTT.

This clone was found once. The CDR3 coding sequence is TGTGCCAGCTCCCGGGGGGGGGCGATCTATGGCTACACCTTC. Protein: CASSRGGAIYGYTF. The gene calls are TRBV2 and TRBJ1-2, with a tentative D call TRBD1 (6 bases). The germline gives CDR1 SNHLY, CDR2 FYNNEI. The length of the CDR3 is 14 residues. V lost 8 bases and J lost 4, with 17 bases in between.

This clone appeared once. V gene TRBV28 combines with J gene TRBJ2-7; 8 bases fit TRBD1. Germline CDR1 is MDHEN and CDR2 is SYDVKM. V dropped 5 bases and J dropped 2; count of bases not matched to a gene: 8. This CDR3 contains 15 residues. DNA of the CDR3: TGTGCCAGCAGTCCCTCGGACAGGGTGGCCTACGAGCAGTACTTC. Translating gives CASSPSDRVAYEQYF.

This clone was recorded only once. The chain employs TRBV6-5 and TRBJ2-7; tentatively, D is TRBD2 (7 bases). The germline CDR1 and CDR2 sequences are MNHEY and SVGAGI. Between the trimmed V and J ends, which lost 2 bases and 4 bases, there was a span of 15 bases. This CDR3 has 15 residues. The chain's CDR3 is CASSYLGGLTYEQYF. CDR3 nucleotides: TGTGCCAGCAGTTACCTCGGGGGGCTCACATACGAGCAGTACTTC.